Each of the 3 T cell receptor beta chains below was sequenced from the same sample in a study of PD-1 blockade in classical Hodgkin lymphoma. The data were produced by immunoSEQ multiplex PCR, yet TCRdb's version contains in-frame clones alone and is incomplete. This table holds about 30,000 clones, around 80% found once. The time point is: cycle 4 day 1 (C4D1), after six to seven weeks of nivolumab. Every patient was affected by relapse after autologous stem cell transplantation, while exposure to brentuximab vedotin was not uniform. Purification of CD4+ T cells from thawed PBMCs was performed via magnetic negative selection. Sample: CD4+ T cells from blood, taken before the fourth cycle of nivolumab. These receptors were collected from a human donor with classical Hodgkin lymphoma.

This clone was observed a handful of times. The genes are TRBV18 and TRBJ2-2; D possibly uses TRBD1 or TRBD2 (5 bases each). The CDR3 runs 13 residues. V lost 1 base and J 10 bases, leaving 10 bases between the germline ends. Germline loops: CDR1 KGHSH, CDR2 LQKENI. CDR3 sequence: CASSPRDGQELFF. CDR3 coding DNA: TGTGCCAGCTCACCACGGGACGGGCAGGAGCTGTTTTTT.

This clone appeared a single time. The CDR3 region is CASVRGLFPFTSNTGELFF. The CDR3 region has the DNA TGCGCCAGCGTACGGGGCCTCTTTCCTTTTACCTCGAACACCGGGGAGCTGTTTTTT. V gene TRBV10-1 combines with J gene TRBJ2-2, with D perhaps assigned TRBD1 or TRBD2 (5 bases each). Germline V CDR1 and CDR2: WNHNN, SYGVQD (reference sequence). This CDR3 region has 19 residues. The germline V and J ends were trimmed by 8 bases and 0 bases, with 25 bases remaining between them.

The chain uses TRBV10-3 and TRBJ2-5; D uncertain. Germline assignment: CDR1 ENHRY and CDR2 SYGVKD. The length of the CDR3 is 13 residues. Trimming left V 2 bases short and J 2 bases short, with 6 bases between. CDR3 loop: CAISEDTQETQYF. The CDR3 DNA reads TGTGCCATCAGTGAGGACACGCAAGAGACCCAGTACTTC.